The clone carrying this TCR beta chain was counted only a few times. Its antigen is currently unknown. These data are taken from a study of yellow fever vaccine responses in identical twins. Findings and limits, study-wide: Twins reportedly had a vaccine T cell response that seemed partly convergent, partly personalized.

V was pared by 3 bases and J by 7 bases, with 8 bases of the junction left unmatched. Per the germline V gene, CDR1 is SQVTM and CDR2 is ANQGSEA. This CDR3 contains 14 residues. TCRdb reprocessed the RT-PCR reads via MiXCR and lists one record per CDR3 protein. The sample holds around 33,000 distinct CDR3 sequences, approximately 54% seen once. This specimen was T cells from blood (PBMCs), unsorted or a sorted subset (not recorded which), taken before or after yellow fever vaccination (not recorded which). This sequence originates from a woman aged 18-29 years who received the yellow fever vaccine. The chain combines TRBV29-1 with TRBJ2-1; 8 bases align to TRBD2. CDR3 coding DNA: TGCAGCGTTGATCAGGCGGGGGGTTATAATGAGCAGTTCTTC. This codes for CSVDQAGGYNEQFF.